Listed below are T cell receptor beta chains from one sample, sequenced in a study of T cell responses to AZD1222 COVID-19 vaccine. Data came from immunoSEQ multiplex PCR; TCRdb stores just in-frame clones and leaves some out. This table holds about 140,000 clones, about 90% found once. The sample in question was peripheral blood, obtained 28 days after the second dose of the MenACWY control vaccine. The origin of the receptors is an adult who received the MenACWY meningococcal vaccine as a control. CDR3s include the opening cysteine and the closing phenylalanine or tryptophan. A D gene is named only where the DNA matches it firmly. Rows give clone size only sometimes, using once, few, many, or a class for an expanded clone.

TGTGCCACCAGTGATCAGGGGGTTTTAAATGAGCAGTTCTTC,CATSDQGVLNEQFF,TRBV24-1,TRBD1,TRBJ2-1,.
TGTGCCAGCAGTTCCCATACCGGGGGTGAGCAGTTCTTC,CASSSHTGGEQFF,TRBV27,.,TRBJ2-1,.
TGCGCCAGCAGCCAAGACCCTAGCGGGAGAGCCCTTGGTGAGCAGTACTTC,CASSQDPSGRALGEQYF,TRBV4-1,TRBD2,TRBJ2-7,.
TGTGCCAGCGGGGAACCGGGACGGACCTACGAGCAGTACTTC,CASGEPGRTYEQYF,TRBV7-9,.,TRBJ2-7,.
TGCAGCGCTCTGTTGACAGATACGCAGTATTTT,CSALLTDTQYF,TRBV29-1,.,TRBJ2-3,.
TGTGCCAGCAGCCTGGACTTAATAGATACGCAGTATTTT,CASSLDLIDTQYF,TRBV5-4,.,TRBJ2-3,.
TGTGCCACCACAAGGGGGGGGGCAGATACGCAGTATTTT,CATTRGGADTQYF,TRBV24-1,.,TRBJ2-3,.
TGTGCCAGCAGACTCGGTCGAACCTACGAGCAGTACTTC,CASRLGRTYEQYF,TRBV28,.,TRBJ2-7,.
TGTGCCAGCAGTTGGGGAGGAGTGGACTACGAGCAGTACTTC,CASSWGGVDYEQYF,TRBV27,.,TRBJ2-7,.
TGTGCCAGCAGCACGGACAGGGTAGCATTGAACATTCAGTACTTC,CASSTDRVALNIQYF,TRBV7-9,TRBD1,TRBJ2-4,.
TGTGCCAGCAGCTTAGGTCGGGACGGGAAGCTCTACGAGCAGTACTTC,CASSLGRDGKLYEQYF,TRBV7-2,.,TRBJ2-7,.
TGTGCCAGCAGGGCCCGGGGCAGGGCGTGGGTCCATGAGCAGTTCTTC,CASRARGRAWVHEQFF,TRBV28,.,TRBJ2-1,once
TGTGCCAGCGAAGAAGCGGGGGTCAATGAGCAGTTCTTC,CASEEAGVNEQFF,TRBV2,TRBD2,TRBJ2-1,.
TGTGCCAGCAGCCAAGGCGGCACAGGGGTTAGGTGGGCTTTCTTT,CASSQGGTGVRWAFF,TRBV3-1/TRBV3-2,TRBD1,TRBJ1-1,.
TGTGCCAGCAGTGATTCCCCGGACATACGGGAAAAACTGTTTTTT,CASSDSPDIREKLFF,TRBV25-1,.,TRBJ1-4,.
TGTGCCAGCAGCTTAGGGCTGAGTCGAAATGGGGCGGCCCTCCACTTT,CASSLGLSRNGAALHF,TRBV11-2,.,TRBJ1-6,.
TGTGCCAGCAGTTTTTCAGGGACGAGGCAGCCCCAGCATTTT,CASSFSGTRQPQHF,TRBV28,.,TRBJ1-5,.
TGTGCCAGCAGTTATGACTCCGGGACTGAAGCTTTCTTT,CASSYDSGTEAFF,TRBV6-2/TRBV6-3,.,TRBJ1-1,.
TGTGCCAGCCTGACAGAGACCTATGGCTACACCTTC,CASLTETYGYTF,TRBV28,.,TRBJ1-2,.
TGTGCCAGCAGCTTAGCACTAACTAGTGCCAACGTCCTGACTTTC,CASSLALTSANVLTF,TRBV7-8,.,TRBJ2-6,once
TGTGCCAGCAGAACAAGCGTTAACTCCTATAATTCACCCCTCCACTTT,CASRTSVNSYNSPLHF,TRBV3-1/TRBV3-2,.,TRBJ1-6,.
TGTGCCAGCAGCTTAGGGGGACTTCGGAGGGAGCAGTTCTTC,CASSLGGLRREQFF,TRBV7-2,.,TRBJ2-1,.
TGTGCCAGCAGCCATCAGGGTTTGGAGTTCTTC,CASSHQGLEFF,TRBV5-4,.,TRBJ2-1,.
TGTGCCAGCAGCCAGTTCCGGGGGAATAACTATGGCTACACCTTC,CASSQFRGNNYGYTF,TRBV3-1/TRBV3-2,.,TRBJ1-2,.
TGTGCCAGCAGTCCCCCCCCGGACAGGCTCTACAATGAGCAGTTCTTC,CASSPPPDRLYNEQFF,TRBV6-2/TRBV6-3,TRBD1,TRBJ2-1,.
TGCAGTGCCAGTGGCCCTAGCGGGAGGTATGGGGTTGAGCAGTTCTTC,CSASGPSGRYGVEQFF,TRBV20-1,TRBD2,TRBJ2-1,once
TGTGCCAGCACCCCCGTAAGTCAAGAGACCCAGTACTTC,CASTPVSQETQYF,TRBV2,.,TRBJ2-5,.
TGTGCCAGCAGTTTATCTGGGGCGCGGTATGGCTACACCTTC,CASSLSGARYGYTF,TRBV28,.,TRBJ1-2,.
TGTGCCAGCAGCCAAGGTGACGTCTACGAGCAGTACTTT,CASSQGDVYEQYF,TRBV3-1/TRBV3-2,.,TRBJ2-7,.
TGTGCCAGCAGCTCCGGCACAGATACGCAGTATTTT,CASSSGTDTQYF,TRBV6-5,.,TRBJ2-3,once
TGTGCCAGCAGCAGAACTAGCGGGACCTTCAGCTCCTACAATGAGCAGTTCTTC,CASSRTSGTFSSYNEQFF,TRBV28,TRBD2,TRBJ2-1,.
TGTGCCCTATTCCCTTGGGCTAGCGGGACGACCTCCTACGAGCAGTACTTC,CALFPWASGTTSYEQYF,TRBV24-1,TRBD2,TRBJ2-7,.
TGTGCCAGTAGTGCGTGGGGCCCGGACTACAATGAGCAGTTCTTC,CASSAWGPDYNEQFF,TRBV19,.,TRBJ2-1,.
TGCGCCAGCAGCCCCCTCGCTGAAGCAAAGGGGACCGGGGAGCTGTTTTTT,CASSPLAEAKGTGELFF,TRBV5-1,.,TRBJ2-2,.
TGTGCCAGCAGCTTTTTGGCTGGGGCCAACGTCCTGACTTTC,CASSFLAGANVLTF,TRBV7-9,.,TRBJ2-6,.
TGTGCCAGCAGCCCACAGGGGGTGGCTGGAAACACCATATATTTT,CASSPQGVAGNTIYF,TRBV7-9,TRBD1,TRBJ1-3,.
TGTGCCAGCAAACCGCAGACAGGGCACACTGAAGCTTTCTTT,CASKPQTGHTEAFF,TRBV28,TRBD1,TRBJ1-1,.
TGTGCCAGCAGTGAATATCGCGGGACGGGTGAGCAGTTCTTC,CASSEYRGTGEQFF,TRBV25-1,.,TRBJ2-1,once
TGTGCCAGCTCACCTTCGACAGGGTGGAACCACGAGCAGTACTTC,CASSPSTGWNHEQYF,TRBV18,TRBD1,TRBJ2-7,.
TGCAGCGTTGAACGGCGGGGGGTTTACAATGAGCAGTTCTTC,CSVERRGVYNEQFF,TRBV29-1,TRBD2,TRBJ2-1,once
TGTGCCACCAGTGATACCCGGGGCCCCAATGAAAAACTGTTTTTT,CATSDTRGPNEKLFF,TRBV24-1,.,TRBJ1-4,.
TGTGCCAGCTCACCACGAAACGGGGCTAATGAAAAACTGTTTTTT,CASSPRNGANEKLFF,TRBV18,.,TRBJ1-4,.
TGTGCCAGCAGTTTAGCTATGGGGGATGAGCAGTTCTTC,CASSLAMGDEQFF,TRBV12-3/TRBV12-4,.,TRBJ2-1,.
TGCGCCAGCAGCGATCGGACAGGTAGCTCCTACGAGCAGTACTTC,CASSDRTGSSYEQYF,TRBV10-2,TRBD1,TRBJ2-7,.
TGCGCCAGCAGTGAGGGTTTCAATCAGCCCCAGCATTTT,CASSEGFNQPQHF,TRBV10-2,.,TRBJ1-5,.
TGTGCCAGCGCCACAAGAAACACTGAAGCTTTCTTT,CASATRNTEAFF,TRBV19,.,TRBJ1-1,.